Below, 27 T cell receptor beta chains from the same sample are listed, as sequenced in a study of shared clonotypes between healthy human individuals. Sequenced by immunoSEQ multiplex PCR; TCRdb stores in-frame clones only, minus some. The table includes 2 million to 2.5 million clones, 85% to 95% detected once. Sequencing was performed on naive CD4+ T cells from PBMCs. Noted subset: CD45RA+ positively selected. The receptors originated from a man between 18 and 35 years old in good health. Some clones in this sample may be carry-over from other donors' samples.

The chain joins TRBV5-8 to TRBJ1-2; D gene ambiguous. The CDR3 has 14 residues. Trimming removed 0 bases at V and 0 bases at J, with 6 bases between. Germline loops: CDR1 SGHTS, CDR2 YDEGEE. The CDR3 DNA sequence: TGTGCCAGCAGCTTGGAGTCAGCTAACTATGGCTACACCTTC. Its protein product is CASSLESANYGYTF. Based on the CDR3 plus reference TRBV5-8 and TRBJ1-2, the full variable domain is EAGVTQSPTHLIKTRGQQATLRCSPISGHTSVYWYQQALGLGLQFLLWYDEGEERNRGNFPPRFSGRQFPNYSSELNVNALELEDSALYLCASSLESANYGYTFGSGTRLTVV.

The gene calls are TRBV5-6 and TRBJ2-7, with TRBD1 identical over 10 bases. After removal of 4 bases from V and 6 bases from J, the junction contained 10 bases not matched to a gene. Germline V gives CDR1 SGHDT, CDR2 YYEEEE. The CDR3 has 15 amino acids. CDR3 nucleotide sequence: TGTGCCAGCAGCCGGGGAGGGGGACAGGGGCTCGAGCAGTACTTC. Protein sequence: CASSRGGGQGLEQYF.

Concerning this clone: The sample has other DNA sequences that encode this CDR3 too. The V gene is TRBV28, the J gene TRBJ2-5, with a tentative D call TRBD1 (5 bases). The germline V gene has CDR1 MDHEN and CDR2 SYDVKM. This CDR3 has 13 residues. Trimming took 3 bases from V and 5 from J, leaving 10 bases between them. The CDR3 protein is CASSFLGRETQYF. The CDR3 DNA sequence: TGTGCCAGCAGTTTTCTGGGGCGGGAGACCCAGTACTTC.

Concerning this clone: Other DNA sequences in this sample translate to the same CDR3. V gene TRBV28 combines with J gene TRBJ1-3; TRBD1 is a possible D gene (5 bases). The V end was cut by 8 bases, the J end by 4 bases, with 6 bases between. The CDR3 loop spans 11 amino acids. Per the germline V gene, CDR1 is MDHEN and CDR2 is SYDVKM. This CDR3 reads CASRGGNTIYF. DNA for the CDR3: TGTGCCAGCCGGGGGGGAAACACCATATATTTT.

V usage is TRBV10-1 and J usage is TRBJ2-7; D not certain. The CDR3 has 15 residues. The V and J ends lost 7 bases and 6 bases respectively, with 22 bases between them. The germline V gene encodes CDR1 WNHNN and CDR2 SYGVQD (reference sequence). CDR3 in DNA: TGCGCCAGCACTAGAAATCTGGTTAGTCGAGTCGAGCAGTACTTC. Translating gives CASTRNLVSRVEQYF.

CDR3 coding DNA: TGTGCCAGCAGCGTAGTCTCGGGTGGGGCCAACGTCCTGACTTTC. This sequence encodes CASSVVSGGANVLTF. The rearrangement uses TRBV9 and TRBJ2-6; D is undetermined. Trimming took 0 bases from V and 3 from J, leaving 7 bases between them. Germline CDR1 reads SGDLS; CDR2 reads YYNGEE. The CDR3 loop spans 15 amino acids.

The rearrangement links TRBV5-1 to TRBJ1-5; 10 positions agree with TRBD1. The length of the CDR3 is 15 residues. V was clipped by 4 bases and J by 4 bases; unmatched bases: 5. Germline loops: CDR1 SGHRS, CDR2 YFSETQ. The CDR3 DNA is TGCGCCAGCAGCCGGGGACAGGGGCGAAATCAGCCCCAGCATTTT. Its translation: CASSRGQGRNQPQHF.

The chain combines TRBV7-2 with TRBJ2-1; TRBD2 aligns across 7 bases. This CDR3 is built from 15 residues. Per germline, CDR1 SGHTA and CDR2 FQGNSA. J gave up 0 bases and V 4 bases, and 3 bases lay outside the gene matches. CDR3 residues: CASSSGTNSYNEQFF. The CDR3 DNA sequence: TGTGCCAGCAGCTCCGGGACTAACTCCTACAATGAGCAGTTCTTC.

The V gene is TRBV7-3, the J gene TRBJ2-2; D not resolved. CDR1 is SGHTA, CDR2 FQGTGA, per germline. The CDR3 totals 16 residues. V was pared by 5 bases and J by 0 bases, with 13 bases between. CDR3: CASSLGRPPNTGELFF. CDR3 nucleotide sequence: TGTGCCAGCAGCCTCGGGCGACCTCCGAACACCGGGGAGCTGTTTTTT.

V is TRBV14 and J is TRBJ2-1, with 12 bases that match TRBD2. V was pared by 7 bases and J by 5 bases, with 6 bases of the junction left unmatched. The CDR3 length is 15 residues. Germline CDR1 reads SGHDN; CDR2 reads FVKESK. CDR3 sequence: CASNKLAGGHNEQFF. The CDR3 DNA reads TGTGCCAGCAACAAACTAGCGGGAGGACACAATGAGCAGTTCTTC.

The chain carries TRBV5-1 and TRBJ2-7; 10 bases match TRBD2. Germline V gene data show CDR1 as SGHRS and CDR2 as YFSETQ. The CDR3 sequence is 16 residues long. J was trimmed by 0 bases and V by 1 base; bases with no gene match: 4. The DNA for the CDR3 is TGCGCCAGCAGCTTGAGGGCTAGCGGGAGCTCCTACGAGCAGTACTTC. It codes for CASSLRASGSSYEQYF.

The genes are TRBV5-5 and TRBJ1-1, with D possibly matching TRBD1 (5 bases). Germline CDR1 SGHKS, CDR2 YYEKEE (reference sequence). V dropped 5 bases and J dropped 1 base, with 12 bases sitting between them. The CDR3 contains 14 residues. DNA for the CDR3: TGTGCCAGCAGGGGGTACACAGGGAACACTGAAGCTTTCTTT. It codes for CASRGYTGNTEAFF.

The chain employs TRBV7-3 and TRBJ2-1; the match to TRBD2 covers 10 bases. CDR3 length: 15 amino acids. Germline V gives CDR1 SGHTA, CDR2 FQGTGA. The V and J ends lost 3 bases and 9 bases, in that order; junction bases with no gene match: 8. CDR3 region: CASSFGTSGIAEQFF. In DNA form, the CDR3 reads TGTGCCAGCAGCTTCGGTACTAGCGGGATCGCTGAGCAGTTCTTC.

The gene calls are TRBV2 and TRBJ2-7, with D perhaps TRBD2 (6 bases). The CDR3 has 13 residues. Germline CDR1 SNHLY, CDR2 FYNNEI. V lost 7 bases, J lost 6 bases, and 16 bases lay in between. The CDR3 region is CASTRLDGGEQYF. The CDR3 DNA is TGTGCCAGCACCAGACTAGACGGGGGCGAGCAGTACTTC.

The rearrangement uses TRBV30 and TRBJ1-1; D is possibly TRBD1 (5 bases). The CDR3 covers 11 residues. Germline V gene sequence: CDR1 GTSNPN, CDR2 SVGIG (reference sequence). V lost 1 base, J lost 10 bases, and 10 bases lay in between. DNA of the CDR3: TGTGCCTGGAGTGCTGGGGCTGGAGCTTTCTTT. It translates to CAWSAGAGAFF.

This rearrangement joins TRBV6-5 to TRBJ2-1; D perhaps matches TRBD2 (6 bases). The CDR3 sequence is 13 residues long. Germline CDR1 is MNHEY and CDR2 is SVGAGI. V lost 10 bases to trimming and J lost 9 bases, with 19 bases between them. In DNA, the CDR3 is TGTGCCACCGGGGGACCTCCCCCCGGTGAGCAGTTCTTC. Translation: CATGGPPPGEQFF.

The chain recombines TRBV28 with TRBJ1-2, with 7 bases aligning to TRBD1. Germline V lookup: CDR1 MDHEN, CDR2 SYDVKM. V lost 6 bases to trimming and J lost 7 bases; unmatched junction nucleotides: 8. This CDR3 region has 13 residues. Written as DNA, the CDR3 is TGTGCCAGCAGGGCTCAAAACAGGGGTGGCTACACCTTC. Protein sequence: CASRAQNRGGYTF.

This clone was picked up one time. The chain couples TRBV2 to TRBJ2-7, with TRBD1 identical over 7 bases. CDR1 is SNHLY and CDR2 is FYNNEI in the germline V gene. Unmatched junction bases numbered 11, after V lost 6 bases and J lost 6 bases. This CDR3 is 14 amino acids long. In nucleotides, the CDR3 is TGTGCCAGCAGCTCCCGGCCTACAGGGGCCGAGCAGTACTTC. It is translated as CASSSRPTGAEQYF.

The chain joins TRBV2 to TRBJ2-1, with 10 bases identical to TRBD2. The CDR3 runs 15 residues. With 5 bases clipped from V and 5 bases from J, the junction kept 6 bases outside the gene matches. The germline V gene encodes CDR1 SNHLY and CDR2 FYNNEI. The DNA for the CDR3 is TGTGCCAGCAGTTTCGAACTAGCGGGAAACAATGAGCAGTTCTTC. As protein: CASSFELAGNNEQFF.

The rearrangement joins TRBV7-3 to TRBJ2-2; unclear D gene. CDR1 and CDR2 (germline): SGHTA, FQGTGA. Trimming pared 4 bases from V and 0 bases from J, leaving 6 bases between. The CDR3 length is 14 residues. CDR3 residues: CASSYQANTGELFF. Written as DNA, the CDR3 is TGTGCCAGCAGCTACCAGGCGAACACCGGGGAGCTGTTTTTT.

The V call is TRBV28, the J call TRBJ1-1; D is unclear. V was trimmed by 5 bases and J by 0 bases, leaving 10 bases between them. Germline V gene lookup returns CDR1 MDHEN and CDR2 SYDVKM. The CDR3 has 14 amino acids. In DNA form, the CDR3 reads TGTGCCAGCAGTGTTACCTACATGAACACTGAAGCTTTCTTT. The encoded protein is CASSVTYMNTEAFF.

Only one count was recorded for this clone. This chain uses TRBV6-5 with TRBJ2-2; possibly TRBD2 for D (5 bases). This CDR3 region has 14 residues. Germline loops: CDR1 MNHEY, CDR2 SVGAGI. V lost 4 bases and J lost 4, with 10 bases in between. The DNA of the CDR3 is TGTGCCAGCAGTTCGGACTTCTCCACCGGGGAGCTGTTTTTT. Translated, it gives CASSSDFSTGELFF.

The chain employs TRBV7-2 and TRBJ2-3, with 8 bases lining up with TRBD2. The CDR3 is 16 residues long. Germline-derived CDR1 and CDR2 are SGHTA and FQGNSA. Trimming removed 5 bases from V and 0 bases from J; junction bases left unmatched: 7. This CDR3 reads CASSPTSGGSTDTQYF. In DNA form, the CDR3 reads TGTGCCAGCAGCCCCACTAGCGGAGGGAGCACAGATACGCAGTATTTT.

The chain joins TRBV10-3 to TRBJ1-3; 8 bases line up with TRBD1. From germline, CDR1 is ENHRY and CDR2 SYGVKD. CDR3 length equals 15 residues. With 2 bases clipped from V and 3 bases from J, the junction kept 3 bases outside the gene matches. The CDR3, as DNA: TGTGCCATCAGTGAGCAGGACAGGGTTGGAAACACCATATATTTT. Translation: CAISEQDRVGNTIYF.

This rearrangement joins TRBV6-1 to TRBJ2-3; the match to TRBD2 covers 10 bases. The CDR3 loop spans 19 amino acids. The germline gives CDR1 MNHNS, CDR2 SASEGT. The junction had 16 bases not matched to a gene; V was cut back by 3 bases and J by 4 bases. The DNA for the CDR3 is TGTGCCAGCAGTGAGCGCGGCCTAGCGGGAGCCCCATGGGCAGATACGCAGTATTTT. Translated: CASSERGLAGAPWADTQYF.

The chain employs TRBV28 and TRBJ1-1; possible D gene TRBD1, 5 bases. The germline gives CDR1 MDHEN, CDR2 SYDVKM. The CDR3 is made up of 14 amino acids. The germline V and J ends were trimmed by 5 bases and 0 bases, with 10 bases remaining between them. CDR3 amino acids: CASSGAGLNTEAFF. CDR3 DNA sequence: TGTGCCAGCAGTGGCGCGGGGCTGAACACTGAAGCTTTCTTT.

Worth noting for this clone: Other DNA sequences of this sample code for an identical CDR3. This chain connects TRBV6-1 to TRBJ2-7, with D possibly TRBD1 on 5 matching bases. The CDR3 covers 11 residues. The V gene lost 5 bases and the J gene lost 4 bases, with 6 bases spanning the gap. Germline lookup yields CDR1 MNHNS and CDR2 SASEGT. CDR3 amino acids: CASSRQYEQYF. The CDR3 DNA reads as TGTGCCAGCAGTAGACAGTACGAGCAGTACTTC.